This T cell receptor (beta chain) was sequenced during a study of T cells in women clearing cervical HPV infection. Study as a whole: Controls' single incident HPV16 infection cleared within 12 months without precancer. Study-wide results and limits: TRBV6-7 relative abundance averaged about 0.1% in cases and 0.15% to 0.2% in controls.

The CDR3 has 17 amino acids. V lost 0 bases to trimming and J lost 0 bases, with 12 bases between them. Germline V gene sequence: CDR1 LNHDA, CDR2 SQIVND (reference sequence). As for this clone: Antigen: not known. The read falls 3 residues short of the CDR3 end, and the missing part is taken from the germline J gene.

Profiled with immunoSEQ multiplex PCR; TCRdb holds only in-frame clones, not every one. The specimen's table records some 46,000 clones. This sequence originates from a woman aged 18 to 69 with a cervical HPV16 infection that either progressed to CIN3+ or cleared (not recorded which). The V and J genes are TRBV19 and TRBJ1-5; D not resolved. The material sequenced was blood buffy coat. Incomplete CDR3 DNA: TGTGCCAGTAGTATAGATCTCAGACTGCTTAGCAATCAGCCC. Amino acids: CASSIDLRLLSNQP. In full, the CDR3 reads CASSIDLRLLSNQPQHF.